Each of the 32 T cell receptor beta chains below was sequenced from the same sample in a study of shared clonotypes between healthy human individuals. Repertoires were generated with immunoSEQ multiplex PCR, while TCRdb's copy carries only in-frame clones and drops some. The sample lists about 2.1 million clones, roughly 93% occurring once. CD45RO-negative CD8 cells positively selected for CCR7 made up the naive population, which excluded terminally differentiated effector memory CD45RA+ cells. Sequenced material: naive CD8+ T cells from PBMCs. These receptors came from a man aged 18-30 years in good health. Some clones in this sample may be carry-over from other donors' samples.

V is TRBV28 and J is TRBJ2-7, with 7 bases aligning to TRBD1. CDR3 length equals 17 residues. Germline CDR1 and CDR2: MDHEN and SYDVKM. Trimming cost V 3 bases and J 2 bases; bases outside gene matches: 13. The CDR3 loop reads CASSLPGGQEAAYEQYF. The DNA of the CDR3 is TGTGCCAGCAGTTTGCCTGGCGGACAGGAAGCAGCCTACGAGCAGTACTTC.

The chain is built from TRBV27 and TRBJ2-5; D is perhaps TRBD2 (7 bases). The CDR3 is made up of 13 amino acids. CDR1 and CDR2 from the germline V gene are MNHEY and SMNVEV (reference sequence). V was cut by 8 bases and J by 0 bases, with 10 bases left in between. The DNA for the CDR3 is TGTGCCAGCGCGGGGGCGTACCAAGAGACCCAGTACTTC. As protein: CASAGAYQETQYF.

This chain connects TRBV6-6 to TRBJ2-1, with 10 bases aligning to TRBD2. Per germline, CDR1 MNHNY and CDR2 SVGAGI (reference sequence). V dropped 8 bases and J dropped 4; count of bases not matched to a gene: 2. CDR3 length: 13 residues. The CDR3 loop reads CASEGLAYNEQFF. As DNA, the CDR3 is TGTGCCAGCGAGGGACTAGCGTACAATGAGCAGTTCTTC.

The chain carries TRBV6-6 and TRBJ2-5, with no clear D. CDR3 length equals 14 residues. Trimming pared 2 bases from V and 5 bases from J, leaving 12 bases between. Germline V lookup: CDR1 MNHNY, CDR2 SVGAGI (reference sequence). For the CDR3, the DNA is TGTGCCAGCAGTTACGGTTGGGGAATGGAGACCCAGTACTTC. Encoded protein: CASSYGWGMETQYF.

Notes on this clone: At the DNA level, this CDR3 is encoded by other sequences in the same sample as well. The chain links TRBV27 to TRBJ2-1; TRBD1 is a possible D gene (6 bases). Trimming cost V 4 bases and J 0 bases, with 10 bases left between them. Germline V gene lookup returns CDR1 MNHEY and CDR2 SMNVEV (reference sequence). CDR3 length: 15 residues. CDR3 region: CASSSDRSSYNEQFF. CDR3 sequence (DNA): TGTGCCAGCAGTTCTGACAGGAGCTCCTACAATGAGCAGTTCTTC.

The chain joins TRBV4-1 to TRBJ2-1; 12 bases are shared with TRBD2. The CDR3 has 15 residues. The junction had 8 bases not matched to a gene; V was cut back by 5 bases and J by 9 bases. Germline V gene data show CDR1 as MGHRA and CDR2 as YSYEKL. The CDR3 sequence: CASSILAGGPGEQFF. The CDR3, as DNA: TGCGCCAGCAGCATCCTAGCGGGAGGGCCTGGTGAGCAGTTCTTC.

The rearrangement uses TRBV7-3 and TRBJ2-1, with TRBD2 matching over 7 bases. J lost 5 bases, V lost 0 bases, and 7 bases had no gene match. The CDR3 covers 16 residues. The germline V gene encodes CDR1 SGHTA and CDR2 FQGTGA. The CDR3 coding sequence is TGTGCCAGCAGCTTAACACCTAGCGGAGGGGACAATGAGCAGTTCTTC. It translates to CASSLTPSGGDNEQFF.

Comments on this clone: The sample carries other DNA sequences with the same CDR3. This sequence joins TRBV27 and TRBJ1-5; TRBD1 matches 11 bases. CDR1 is MNHEY, CDR2 SMNVEV, per germline (reference sequence). V lost 2 bases and J lost 7; bases outside the gene matches: 1. The CDR3 runs 14 residues. The CDR3 region has the DNA TGTGCCAGCAGTTTAAGGGACAGGGGGCAGCCCCAGCATTTT. Amino acids: CASSLRDRGQPQHF.

In DNA, the CDR3 is TGTGCCAGCACCAGGACTAGCGGGGAGTACAATGAGCAGTTCTTC. This codes for CASTRTSGEYNEQFF. This chain joins TRBV7-9 and TRBJ2-1; 12 nucleotides line up with TRBD2. V lost 7 bases to trimming and J lost 4 bases; unmatched junction nucleotides: 5. Germline values: CDR1 SEHNR, CDR2 FQNEAQ (reference sequence). The CDR3 extends over 15 amino acids.

The chain has TRBV6-1 and TRBJ2-2; the D gene could be TRBD1 or TRBD2 (5 bases each). Trimming took 0 bases from V and 14 from J, leaving 16 bases between them. Germline values: CDR1 MNHNS, CDR2 SASEGT. The CDR3 runs to 14 residues. DNA for the CDR3: TGTGCCAGCAGTGAAGCGGGGGTCGTGAAGGGTCTGTTTTTT. This codes for CASSEAGVVKGLFF.

The V gene is TRBV27, the J gene TRBJ1-2; tentatively, D is TRBD1 (6 bases). Germline CDR1 is MNHEY and CDR2 is SMNVEV (reference sequence). V gave up 6 bases and J gave up 3 bases, with 20 bases separating them. The CDR3 is 16 residues long. CDR3 loop: CASRPHTEGGDYGYTF. DNA of the CDR3: TGTGCCAGCAGACCCCATACCGAGGGGGGGGACTATGGCTACACCTTC.

This clone was observed a single time. The gene calls are TRBV9 and TRBJ1-1, with D possibly being TRBD1 (5 bases). CDR1 and CDR2 (germline): SGDLS, YYNGEE. Trimming cost V 3 bases and J 6 bases, with 18 bases left between them. The CDR3 sequence is 15 residues long. The CDR3 is CASSEGPGRTAEAFF. In DNA form, the CDR3 reads TGTGCCAGCAGCGAGGGGCCCGGGAGGACTGCTGAAGCTTTCTTT.

On this clone: The sample carries other DNA sequences with the same CDR3. The V and J genes are TRBV11-2 and TRBJ2-5, with D unclear. The V gene lost 1 base and the J gene lost 4 bases, with 4 bases spanning the gap. CDR3 length: 12 residues. Germline CDR1 and CDR2: SGHAT and FQNNGV. The CDR3 DNA follows: TGTGCCAGCAGCTTAGGGGCAGAGACCCAGTACTTC. Protein product: CASSLGAETQYF.

The V and J genes are TRBV20-1 and TRBJ2-1; D is ambiguous. The CDR3 has 11 residues. V shed 6 bases and J shed 7 bases, with 10 bases lying between them. In germline, CDR1 is DFQATT, CDR2 SNEGSKA (reference sequence). For the CDR3, the DNA is TGCAGTGCCGGAGACGGAAATGAGCAGTTCTTC. Protein product: CSAGDGNEQFF.

CDR3 residues: CASSQAPEGYTF. CDR3 sequence (DNA): TGCGCCAGCAGCCAAGCGCCAGAGGGCTACACCTTC. The chain employs TRBV4-3 and TRBJ1-2; D call uncertain. Trimming left V 1 base short and J 8 bases short, with 8 bases between. Germline assignment: CDR1 LGHNA and CDR2 YSLEER. The CDR3 has 12 amino acids.

This rearrangement joins TRBV28 to TRBJ1-1; D is undetermined. Trimming shortened V by 1 base and J by 4 bases, and 13 bases separated the two germline ends. The CDR3 extends over 15 amino acids. Germline-derived CDR1 and CDR2 are MDHEN and SYDVKM. The CDR3 loop reads CASSLFQEGITEAFF. CDR3 bases: TGTGCCAGCAGTTTATTTCAGGAAGGGATCACTGAAGCTTTCTTT.

The chain joins TRBV5-6 to TRBJ2-3, with 12 nucleotides matching TRBD2. This CDR3 region has 16 residues. In germline, CDR1 is SGHDT, CDR2 YYEEEE. V lost 0 bases, J lost 3 bases, and 2 bases stayed unmatched. CDR3 residues: CASSLATSGSTDTQYF. CDR3 nucleotides: TGTGCCAGCAGCTTGGCGACTAGCGGGAGTACAGATACGCAGTATTTT.

This chain connects TRBV28 to TRBJ2-7; 9 bases align to TRBD2. Germline trimming cut 4 bases from V and 1 base from J; bases unmatched to any gene: 2. This CDR3 comprises 14 residues. Germline V gene data show CDR1 as MDHEN and CDR2 as SYDVKM. The CDR3 sequence is CASSSSGTSYEQYF. The CDR3 DNA sequence: TGTGCCAGCAGTTCTAGCGGGACTTCCTACGAGCAGTACTTC.

V usage is TRBV5-4 and J usage is TRBJ2-3; D is perhaps TRBD1 or TRBD2 (5 bases each). V lost 4 bases and J 4 bases, leaving 19 bases between the germline ends. This CDR3 region has 16 residues. Germline lookup yields CDR1 SGHNT and CDR2 YYREEE (reference sequence). CDR3 bases: TGTGCCAGCAGCGCCGCCCCCGGGGCCCTCCCAGATACGCAGTATTTT. Translating gives CASSAAPGALPDTQYF.

About this clone itself: At the DNA level, this CDR3 is encoded by other sequences in the same sample as well. V and J are TRBV27 and TRBJ2-2; weak D call: TRBD1 (6 bases). V was trimmed by 5 bases and J by 6 bases, leaving 10 bases between them. The CDR3 length is 13 residues. Per germline, CDR1 MNHEY and CDR2 SMNVEV (reference sequence). The CDR3 nucleotides read TGTGCCAGCAGTGTCAGGGGCCCCGGGGAGCTGTTTTTT. This encodes CASSVRGPGELFF.

This chain joins TRBV4-3 and TRBJ2-1; D might be TRBD1 or TRBD2, each matching 5 bases. The V and J ends lost 0 bases and 8 bases respectively, with 35 bases between them. There are 22 residues in the CDR3. Per the germline V gene, CDR1 is LGHNA and CDR2 is YSLEER. The CDR3 DNA sequence: TGCGCCAGCAGCCAAGACTCGGCCCGTAAGAGCAGGGCGCTAGCTCCTCAATATGAGCAGTTCTTC. Translating gives CASSQDSARKSRALAPQYEQFF.

This chain uses TRBV7-9 with TRBJ2-3; possible D gene TRBD2, 6 bases. Germline CDR1 and CDR2: SEHNR and FQNEAQ (reference sequence). The V and J ends lost 0 bases and 0 bases respectively, with 13 bases between them. This CDR3 is built from 17 residues. The CDR3 coding sequence is TGTGCCAGCAGCTTAGCAGCGGGCAAGCCTAGCACAGATACGCAGTATTTT. Translating gives CASSLAAGKPSTDTQYF.

The gene calls are TRBV28 and TRBJ2-3; the match to TRBD2 covers 7 bases. V shed 5 bases and J 3 bases; nucleotides not matched to a gene: 11. Germline values: CDR1 MDHEN, CDR2 SYDVKM. The CDR3 is 16 residues long. CDR3 protein: CASSLLSGRGTDTQYF. The CDR3 bases are TGTGCCAGCAGTCTTCTTAGCGGGCGGGGAACAGATACGCAGTATTTT.

The J gene is TRBJ2-7, the V gene TRBV28, with TRBD1 matching 8 bases. This CDR3 is 14 amino acids long. V was pared by 5 bases and J by 4 bases, with 7 bases of the junction left unmatched. Germline assignment: CDR1 MDHEN and CDR2 SYDVKM. CDR3 residues: CASSLRDRHYEQYF. DNA for the CDR3: TGTGCCAGCAGTCTCCGGGACAGGCATTACGAGCAGTACTTC.

The chain joins TRBV5-1 to TRBJ2-7; tentatively, D is TRBD1 (5 bases). The CDR3 has 15 residues. Germline V CDR1 and CDR2: SGHRS, YFSETQ. Trimming took off 4 bases at V and 5 bases at J, with 19 bases between the two ends. The CDR3 region is CASSLDSLSLDEQYF. CDR3 bases: TGCGCCAGCAGCCTAGACAGCCTCTCTCTCGACGAGCAGTACTTC.

This clone was detected only a few times. This sequence joins TRBV2 and TRBJ1-5, with D tentatively TRBD1 (5 bases). With 4 bases removed from V and 1 base from J, the gap between germline ends came to 5 bases. Germline CDR1 is SNHLY and CDR2 is FYNNEI. The CDR3 sequence is 13 residues long. For the CDR3, the DNA is TGTGCCAGCAGTGGACAGAGCAATCAGCCCCAGCATTTT. Protein sequence: CASSGQSNQPQHF.

Worth noting for this clone: The identical CDR3 is also encoded by other nucleotide sequences in the sample. The rearrangement uses TRBV28 and TRBJ1-2; weak D call: TRBD1 (5 bases). Germline V gene data show CDR1 as MDHEN and CDR2 as SYDVKM. The CDR3 is made up of 13 amino acids. Trimming cost V 6 bases and J 4 bases, with 12 bases left between them. CDR3 sequence reads: CASSAGNGYGYTF. The CDR3 DNA is TGTGCCAGCAGCGCAGGGAACGGCTATGGCTACACCTTC.

This clone was found once. The chain combines TRBV6-6 with TRBJ2-7; D unresolved. Germline CDR1 MNHNY, CDR2 SVGAGI (reference sequence). V was pared by 0 bases and J by 2 bases, with 11 bases between. The CDR3 contains 15 residues. The CDR3 coding sequence is TGTGCCAGCAGTTACTCTTCGTTCGAAGCCTACGAGCAGTACTTC. It specifies CASSYSSFEAYEQYF.

The rearrangement joins TRBV28 to TRBJ2-7; 7 nucleotides align to TRBD1. Germline assignment: CDR1 MDHEN and CDR2 SYDVKM. There are 15 residues in the CDR3. Trimming cost V 4 bases and J 4 bases; bases outside gene matches: 10. CDR3 amino acids: CASSSGRGNHYEQYF. The CDR3 nucleotides read TGTGCCAGCAGTTCAGGCAGGGGGAATCATTACGAGCAGTACTTC.

The J gene is TRBJ2-7, the V gene TRBV6-5; no clear D. The germline CDR1 and CDR2 sequences are MNHEY and SVGAGI. This CDR3 spans 13 amino acids. Trimming pared 0 bases from V and 7 bases from J, leaving 10 bases between. The CDR3: CASSYSISTEQYF. The CDR3 DNA is TGTGCCAGCAGTTACTCGATTTCAACGGAGCAGTACTTC.

With regard to this clone: Distinct nucleotide sequences in the sample also encode this CDR3. The chain recombines TRBV27 with TRBJ2-7; 10 nucleotides match TRBD2. The CDR3 spans 15 residues. Germline assignment: CDR1 MNHEY and CDR2 SMNVEV (reference sequence). V gave up 3 bases and J gave up 1 base; unmatched junction bases: 3. The CDR3 region has the DNA TGTGCCAGCAGTTTTTTAGCGGGGGGTTCCTACGAGCAGTACTTC. Its translation is CASSFLAGGSYEQYF.

The V call is TRBV7-9, the J call TRBJ2-1, with TRBD2 matching over 9 bases. With V trimmed by 5 bases and J by 7 bases, 18 bases remained unmatched. Germline V CDR1 and CDR2: SEHNR, FQNEAQ (reference sequence). The CDR3 length is 18 residues. The CDR3 spells CASSTGDLAGSQGNEQFF. The CDR3 DNA is TGTGCCAGCAGCACTGGAGACCTAGCGGGATCCCAGGGGAATGAGCAGTTCTTC.